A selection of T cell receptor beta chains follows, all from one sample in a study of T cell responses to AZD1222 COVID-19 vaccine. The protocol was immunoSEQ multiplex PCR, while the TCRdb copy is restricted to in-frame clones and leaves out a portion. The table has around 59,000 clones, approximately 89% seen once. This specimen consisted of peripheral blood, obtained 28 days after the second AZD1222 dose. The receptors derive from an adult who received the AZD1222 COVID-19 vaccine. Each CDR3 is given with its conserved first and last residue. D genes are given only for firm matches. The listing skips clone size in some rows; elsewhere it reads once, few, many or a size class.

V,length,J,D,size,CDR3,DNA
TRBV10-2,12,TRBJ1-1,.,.,CASSGTVWEAFF,TGCGCCAGCAGTGGGACAGTCTGGGAAGCTTTCTTT
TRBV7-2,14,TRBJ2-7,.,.,CASSFRRQTYEQYF,TGTGCCAGCAGCTTTCGAAGACAGACCTACGAGCAGTACTTC
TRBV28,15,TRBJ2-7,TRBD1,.,CASPHWDRGGDEQYF,TGTGCCAGCCCCCATTGGGACAGGGGAGGGGACGAGCAGTACTTC
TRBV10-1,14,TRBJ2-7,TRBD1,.,CASSDPDRERPQYF,TGCGCCAGCAGTGATCCGGACAGGGAAAGACCGCAGTACTTC
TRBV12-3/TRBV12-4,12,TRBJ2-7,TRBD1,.,CASSRQGYEQYF,TGTGCCAGCAGTCGACAGGGTTACGAGCAGTACTTC
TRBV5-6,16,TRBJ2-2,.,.,CASSLVGAPNTGELFF,TGTGCCAGCAGCTTGGTGGGAGCCCCGAACACCGGGGAGCTGTTTTTT
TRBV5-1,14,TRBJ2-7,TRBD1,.,CASSPDRGPYEQYF,TGCGCCAGCAGCCCGGACAGGGGGCCTTACGAGCAGTACTTC
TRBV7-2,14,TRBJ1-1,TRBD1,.,CASSRGQANTEAFF,TGTGCCAGCAGCCGCGGACAGGCGAACACTGAAGCTTTCTTT
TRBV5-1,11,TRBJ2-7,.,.,CASSFDYEQYF,TGCGCCAGCAGCTTTGACTACGAGCAGTACTTC
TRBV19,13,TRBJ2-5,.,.,CASSMNSRETQYF,TGTGCCAGTAGTATGAACAGTCGAGAGACCCAGTACTTC
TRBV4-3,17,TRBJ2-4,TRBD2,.,CASSQRLAGGIKNIQYF,TGCGCCAGCAGCCAAAGGCTAGCGGGAGGAATCAAAAACATTCAGTACTTC
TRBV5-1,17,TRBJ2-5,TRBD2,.,CASSWVPGAGGQETQYF,TGCGCCAGCAGCTGGGTACCAGGAGCGGGGGGCCAAGAGACCCAGTACTTC
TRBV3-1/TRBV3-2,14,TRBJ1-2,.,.,CASSQDRIGQSYTF,TGTGCCAGCAGCCAAGATAGAATAGGCCAGAGCTACACCTTC
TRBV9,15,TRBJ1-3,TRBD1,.,CASSVTTGGGNTIYF,TGTGCCAGCAGCGTAACTACAGGGGGCGGAAACACCATATATTTT
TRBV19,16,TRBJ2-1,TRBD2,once,CASSKLAGVRWNEQFF,TGTGCCAGTAGTAAACTAGCGGGAGTACGGTGGAATGAGCAGTTCTTC
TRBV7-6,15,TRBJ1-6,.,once,CASSLGEGRNSPLHF,TGTGCCAGCAGCTTAGGGGAGGGCAGGAATTCACCCCTCCACTTT
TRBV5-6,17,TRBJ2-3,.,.,CASTDEAGESSTDTQYF,TGTGCCAGTACTGACGAGGCTGGCGAGTCTAGCACAGATACGCAGTATTTT
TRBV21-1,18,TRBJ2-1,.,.,CASSEICVPGQIYNEQFF,TGTGCCAGCAGCGAAATTTGCGTTCCGGGACAGATCTACAATGAGCAGTTCTTC
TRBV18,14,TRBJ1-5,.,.,CASSKQGTNQPQHF,TGTGCCAGCTCAAAACAGGGTACCAATCAGCCCCAGCATTTT
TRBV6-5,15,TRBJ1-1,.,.,CASSRFRESKQGAFF,TGTGCCAGCAGTCGTTTCCGGGAGTCGAAACAAGGAGCTTTCTTT
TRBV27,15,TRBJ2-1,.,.,CASRPPGGVGNEQFF,TGTGCCAGCCGTCCCCCGGGTGGGGTGGGCAATGAGCAGTTCTTC
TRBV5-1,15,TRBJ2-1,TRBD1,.,CASSWDPQGTNEQFF,TGCGCCAGCAGCTGGGACCCACAGGGGACCAATGAGCAGTTCTTC
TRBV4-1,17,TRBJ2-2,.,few,CASSQEKGSRGTGELFF,TGCGCCAGCAGCCAAGAAAAGGGGTCCCGTGGGACCGGGGAGCTGTTTTTT
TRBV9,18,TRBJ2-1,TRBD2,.,CASSVGGLAGVSYNEQFF,TGTGCCAGCAGCGTAGGAGGACTAGCGGGAGTCTCCTACAATGAGCAGTTCTTC
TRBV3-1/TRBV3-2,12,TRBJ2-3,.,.,CASSQGAITQYF,TGTGCCAGCAGCCAAGGGGCAATTACGCAGTATTTT
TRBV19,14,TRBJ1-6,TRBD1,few,CASSSGDRDHPLHF,TGTGCCAGTAGTTCCGGGGACAGGGACCATCCCCTCCACTTT
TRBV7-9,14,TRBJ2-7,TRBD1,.,CASSLGTAPYEQYF,TGTGCCAGCAGCCTCGGGACAGCTCCCTACGAGCAGTACTTC
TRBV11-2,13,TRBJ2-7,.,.,CASKRQGGSEQYF,TGTGCCAGCAAAAGGCAGGGGGGGAGCGAGCAGTACTTC